The 5 T cell receptor beta chains listed next were all sequenced from one sample in a study of T-cell reconstitution after alpha-beta-depleted transplantation in children. Unique molecular identifiers tagged the TCRbeta library. TCRdb redid the calling of the PCR reads with MiXCR, one entry per CDR3 protein. The sample lists some 300,000 distinct CDR3 sequences, around 9.1% occurring once. The starting material was PBMCs, obtained before TCRalphabeta/CD19-depleted stem cell transplant. The receptors come from a boy under two years old with acute myeloid leukemia, due to receive a stem cell transplant.

This clonotype was observed a handful of times. The chain recombines TRBV28 with TRBJ2-5; TRBD1 matches 8 bases. The germline gives CDR1 MDHEN, CDR2 SYDVKM. J lost 4 bases, V lost 4 bases, and 11 bases had no gene match. CDR3 size: 16 residues. CDR3 sequence reads: CASSWTWSDRGETQYF. CDR3 DNA sequence: TGTGCCAGCAGTTGGACTTGGAGCGACAGGGGAGAGACCCAGTACTTC.

The V and J genes are TRBV4-3 and TRBJ1-5, with 8 bases that match TRBD1. In germline, CDR1 is LGHNA, CDR2 YSLEER. Trimming at V came to 0 bases and at J to 3 bases, leaving 4 bases not matched to a gene. The CDR3 loop spans 16 amino acids. Here the CDR3 reads CASSQDAGGFNQPQHF. The CDR3 region has the DNA TGCGCCAGCAGCCAAGACGCAGGGGGCTTCAATCAGCCCCAGCATTTT.

This clonotype occurred many times. V usage is TRBV11-2 and J usage is TRBJ2-7; D call uncertain. V lost 1 base, J lost 2 bases, and 9 bases lay in between. Looked up from germline, CDR1 is SGHAT and CDR2 is FQNNGV. CDR3 length: 14 amino acids. The CDR3 sequence is CASSLGYSPYEQYF. Written as DNA, the CDR3 is TGTGCCAGCAGCTTAGGTTACAGTCCCTACGAGCAGTACTTC. Full variable domain (rest looked up from reference TRBV11-2 and TRBJ2-7): EAGVAQSPRYKIIEKRQSVAFWCNPISGHATLYWYQQILGQGPKLLIQFQNNGVVDDSQLPKDRFSAERLKGVDSTLKIQPAKLEDSAVYLCASSLGYSPYEQYFGPGTRLTVT.

This clonotype appeared many times. The chain combines TRBV9 with TRBJ2-3; perhaps TRBD2 as D (5 bases). The CDR3 spans 15 residues. The germline V gene has CDR1 SGDLS and CDR2 YYNGEE. V lost 2 bases and J lost 3, with 13 bases in between. CDR3 bases: TGTGCCAGCAGCGTCGAGGGAGCCAGGACAGATACGCAGTATTTT. It encodes CASSVEGARTDTQYF. The full variable domain, in which reference TRBV9 and TRBJ2-3 provide the parts outside the CDR3, is DSGVTQTPKHLITATGQRVTLRCSPRSGDLSVYWYQQSLDQGLQFLIQYYNGEERAKGNILERFSAQQFPDLHSELNLSSLELGDSALYFCASSVEGARTDTQYFGPGTRLTVL.

In its sample, this clonotype was seen many times. J is TRBJ2-1 and V is TRBV5-1; D gene ambiguous. The CDR3 covers 12 residues. CDR1 and CDR2 from the germline V gene are SGHRS and YFSETQ. Between the trimmed V and J ends, which lost 2 bases and 7 bases, there was a span of 7 bases. The CDR3 protein is CASSFPSNEQFF. The CDR3 nucleotides read TGCGCCAGCAGCTTTCCGAGTAATGAGCAGTTCTTC.